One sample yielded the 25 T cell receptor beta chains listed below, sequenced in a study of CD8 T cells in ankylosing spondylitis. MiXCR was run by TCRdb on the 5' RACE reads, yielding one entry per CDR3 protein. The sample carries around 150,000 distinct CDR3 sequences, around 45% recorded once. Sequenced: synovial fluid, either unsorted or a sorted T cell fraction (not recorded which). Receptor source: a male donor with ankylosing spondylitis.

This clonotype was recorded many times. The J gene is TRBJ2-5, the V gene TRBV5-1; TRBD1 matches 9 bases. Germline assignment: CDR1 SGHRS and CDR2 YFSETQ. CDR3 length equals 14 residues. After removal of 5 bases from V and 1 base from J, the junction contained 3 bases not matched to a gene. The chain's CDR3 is CASSPGQGQETQYF. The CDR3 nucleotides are TGCGCCAGCAGTCCGGGACAGGGCCAAGAGACCCAGTACTTC.

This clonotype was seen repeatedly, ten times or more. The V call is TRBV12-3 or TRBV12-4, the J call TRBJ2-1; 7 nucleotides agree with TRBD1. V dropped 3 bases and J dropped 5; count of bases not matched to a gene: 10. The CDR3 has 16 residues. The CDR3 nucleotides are TGTGCCAGCAGTTTGCCCCTTGACAGGGCGGACAATGAGCAGTTCTTC. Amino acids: CASSLPLDRADNEQFF.

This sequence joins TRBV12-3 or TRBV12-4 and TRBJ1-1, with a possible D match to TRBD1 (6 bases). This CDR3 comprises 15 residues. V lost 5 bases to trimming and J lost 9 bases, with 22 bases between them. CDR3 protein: CASSVATNRVSKAFF. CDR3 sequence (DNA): TGTGCCAGCAGTGTGGCAACGAACAGGGTTTCAAAAGCTTTCTTT.

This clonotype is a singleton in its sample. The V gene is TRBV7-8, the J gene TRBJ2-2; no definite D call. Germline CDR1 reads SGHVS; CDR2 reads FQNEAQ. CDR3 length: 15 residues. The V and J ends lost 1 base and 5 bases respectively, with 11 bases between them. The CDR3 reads CASSLVVTPTGELFF. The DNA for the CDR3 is TGTGCCAGCAGCTTAGTAGTGACCCCAACCGGGGAGCTGTTTTTT.

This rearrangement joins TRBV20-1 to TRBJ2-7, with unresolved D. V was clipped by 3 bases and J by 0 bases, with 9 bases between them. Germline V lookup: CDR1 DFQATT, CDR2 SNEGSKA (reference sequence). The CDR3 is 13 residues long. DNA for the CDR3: TGCAGTGCTAGTGGGCAGGTCTCCTACGAGCAGTACTTC. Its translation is CSASGQVSYEQYF.

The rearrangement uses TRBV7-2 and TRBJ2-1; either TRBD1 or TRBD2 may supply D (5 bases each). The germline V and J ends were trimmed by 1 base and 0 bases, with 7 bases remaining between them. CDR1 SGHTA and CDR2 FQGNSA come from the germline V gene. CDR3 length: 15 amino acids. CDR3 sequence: CASSLEGSSYNEQFF. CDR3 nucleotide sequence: TGTGCCAGCAGCTTAGAGGGGAGCTCCTACAATGAGCAGTTCTTC.

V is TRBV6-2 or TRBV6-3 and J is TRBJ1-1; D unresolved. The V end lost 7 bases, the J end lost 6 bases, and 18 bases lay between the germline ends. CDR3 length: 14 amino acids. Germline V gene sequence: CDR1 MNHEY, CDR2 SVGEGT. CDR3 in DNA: TGTGCCAGCATGGAAGTAGATATCTTCGCTGAAGCTTTCTTT. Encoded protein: CASMEVDIFAEAFF.

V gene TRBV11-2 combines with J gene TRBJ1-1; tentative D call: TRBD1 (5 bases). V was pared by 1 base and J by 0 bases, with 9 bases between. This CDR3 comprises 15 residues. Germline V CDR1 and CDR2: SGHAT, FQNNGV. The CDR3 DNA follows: TGTGCCAGCAGCTTAGCCAGGGTCTTGAACACTGAAGCTTTCTTT. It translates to CASSLARVLNTEAFF.

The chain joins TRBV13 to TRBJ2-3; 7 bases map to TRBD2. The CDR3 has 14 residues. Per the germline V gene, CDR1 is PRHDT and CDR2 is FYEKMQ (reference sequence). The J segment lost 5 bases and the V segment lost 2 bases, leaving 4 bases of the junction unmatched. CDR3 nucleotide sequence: TGTGCCAGCAGCTTATCCGGGGAGGGAGATACGCAGTATTTT. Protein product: CASSLSGEGDTQYF.

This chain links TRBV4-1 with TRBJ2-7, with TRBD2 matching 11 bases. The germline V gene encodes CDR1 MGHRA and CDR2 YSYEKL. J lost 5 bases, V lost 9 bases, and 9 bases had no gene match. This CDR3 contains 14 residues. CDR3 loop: CASQASGGKNEQYF. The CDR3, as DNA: TGCGCCAGTCAGGCTAGCGGGGGGAAGAACGAGCAGTACTTC.

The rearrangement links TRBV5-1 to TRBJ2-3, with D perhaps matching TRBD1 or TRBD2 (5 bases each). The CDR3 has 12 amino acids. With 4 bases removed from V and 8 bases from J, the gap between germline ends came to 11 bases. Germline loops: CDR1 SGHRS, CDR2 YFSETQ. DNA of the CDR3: TGCGCCAGCAGCATACCGGGACCTACGCAGTATTTT. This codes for CASSIPGPTQYF.

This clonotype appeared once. Here the CDR3 reads CASSAGPRHRNEQFF. As DNA, the CDR3 is TGCGCCAGCAGCGCGGGACCCAGGCATAGGAATGAGCAGTTCTTC. This chain joins TRBV4-1 and TRBJ2-1, with D perhaps matching TRBD2 (6 bases). The CDR3 contains 15 residues. Germline assignment: CDR1 MGHRA and CDR2 YSYEKL. V lost 5 bases and J lost 7, with 18 bases in between.

The CDR3 is CSARDLVRLEQYF. CDR3 DNA: TGCAGTGCTAGAGATTTGGTACGGCTGGAGCAGTACTTC. J is TRBJ2-7 and V is TRBV20-1; D unclear. The CDR3 extends over 13 amino acids. CDR1 and CDR2 from the germline V gene are DFQATT and SNEGSKA (reference sequence). The V gene lost 0 bases and the J gene lost 7 bases, with 13 bases spanning the gap.

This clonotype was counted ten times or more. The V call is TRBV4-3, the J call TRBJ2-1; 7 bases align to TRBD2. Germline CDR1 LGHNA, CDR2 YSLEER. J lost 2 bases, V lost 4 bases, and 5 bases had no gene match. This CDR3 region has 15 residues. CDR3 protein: CASSLTSDTYNEQFF. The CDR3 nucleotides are TGCGCCAGCAGCCTAACTAGCGACACCTACAATGAGCAGTTCTTC.

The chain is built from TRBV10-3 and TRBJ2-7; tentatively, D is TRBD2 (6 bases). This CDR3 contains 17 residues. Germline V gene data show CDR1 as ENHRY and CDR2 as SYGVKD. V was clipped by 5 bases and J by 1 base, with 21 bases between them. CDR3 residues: CAISRGWASVKSYEQYF. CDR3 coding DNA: TGTGCCATCAGTCGAGGTTGGGCTAGCGTAAAATCCTACGAGCAGTACTTC.

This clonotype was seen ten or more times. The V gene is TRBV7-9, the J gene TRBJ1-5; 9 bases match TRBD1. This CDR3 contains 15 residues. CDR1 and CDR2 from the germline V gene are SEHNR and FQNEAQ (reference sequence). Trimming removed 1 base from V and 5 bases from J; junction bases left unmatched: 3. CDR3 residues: CASSLGTGVHQPQHF. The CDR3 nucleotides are TGTGCCAGCAGCTTAGGGACAGGGGTACATCAGCCCCAGCATTTT. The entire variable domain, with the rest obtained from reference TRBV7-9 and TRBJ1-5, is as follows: DTGVSQNPRHKITKRGQNVTFRCDPISEHNRLYWYRQTLGQGPEFLTYFQNEAQLEKSRLLSDRFSAERPKGSFSTLEIQRTEQGDSAMYLCASSLGTGVHQPQHFGDGTRLSIL.

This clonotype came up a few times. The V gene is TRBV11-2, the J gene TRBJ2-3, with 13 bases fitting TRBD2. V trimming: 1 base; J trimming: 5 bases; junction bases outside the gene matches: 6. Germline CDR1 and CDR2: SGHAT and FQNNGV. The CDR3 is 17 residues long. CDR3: CASSLVLAGGPGDTQYF. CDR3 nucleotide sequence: TGTGCCAGCAGCTTAGTACTAGCGGGAGGGCCAGGAGATACGCAGTATTTT.

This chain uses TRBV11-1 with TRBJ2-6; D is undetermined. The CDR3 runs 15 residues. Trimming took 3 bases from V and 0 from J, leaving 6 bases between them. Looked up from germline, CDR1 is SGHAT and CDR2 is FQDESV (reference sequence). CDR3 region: CASSLAYSGANVLTF. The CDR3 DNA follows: TGTGCCAGCAGCTTGGCCTACTCTGGGGCCAACGTCCTGACTTTC. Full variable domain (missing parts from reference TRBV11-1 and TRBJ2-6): EAEVAQSPRYKITEKSQAVAFWCDPISGHATLYWYRQILGQGPELLVQFQDESVVDDSQLPKDRFSAERLKGVDSTLKIQPAELGDSAMYLCASSLAYSGANVLTFGAGSRLTVL.

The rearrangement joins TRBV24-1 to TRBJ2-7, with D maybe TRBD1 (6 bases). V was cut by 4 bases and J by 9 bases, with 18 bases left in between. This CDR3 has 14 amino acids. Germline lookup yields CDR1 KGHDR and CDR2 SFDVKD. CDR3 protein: CATSETRTDRGQYF. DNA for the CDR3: TGTGCCACCAGTGAAACCCGGACAGATCGAGGGCAGTACTTC.

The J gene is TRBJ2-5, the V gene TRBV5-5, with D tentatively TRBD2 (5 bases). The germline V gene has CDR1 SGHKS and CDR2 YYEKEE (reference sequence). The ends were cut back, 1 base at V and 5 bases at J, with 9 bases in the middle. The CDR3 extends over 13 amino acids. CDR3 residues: CASSLKWRETQYF. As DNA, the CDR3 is TGTGCCAGCAGCTTGAAGTGGAGGGAGACCCAGTACTTC.

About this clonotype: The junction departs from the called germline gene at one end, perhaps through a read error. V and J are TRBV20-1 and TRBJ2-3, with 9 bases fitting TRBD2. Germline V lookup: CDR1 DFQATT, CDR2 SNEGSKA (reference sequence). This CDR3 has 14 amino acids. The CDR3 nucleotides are TGCAGTGCTAGACTAGCGGGGCCCACAGGTACGCAGTATTTT. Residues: CSARLAGPTGTQYF.

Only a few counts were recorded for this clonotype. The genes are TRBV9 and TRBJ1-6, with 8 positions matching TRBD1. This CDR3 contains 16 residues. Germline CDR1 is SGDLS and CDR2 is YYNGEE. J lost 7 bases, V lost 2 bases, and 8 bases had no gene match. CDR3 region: CASSVGTGTGNSPLHF. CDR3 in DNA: TGTGCCAGCAGCGTGGGGACGGGGACAGGCAATTCACCCCTCCACTTT.

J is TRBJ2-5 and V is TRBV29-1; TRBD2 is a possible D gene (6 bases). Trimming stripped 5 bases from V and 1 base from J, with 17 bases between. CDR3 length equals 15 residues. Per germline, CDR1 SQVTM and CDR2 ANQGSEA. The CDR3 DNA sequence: TGCAGCGTTCCCCCGGGGGAGGCACCCCAAGAGACCCAGTACTTC. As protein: CSVPPGEAPQETQYF.

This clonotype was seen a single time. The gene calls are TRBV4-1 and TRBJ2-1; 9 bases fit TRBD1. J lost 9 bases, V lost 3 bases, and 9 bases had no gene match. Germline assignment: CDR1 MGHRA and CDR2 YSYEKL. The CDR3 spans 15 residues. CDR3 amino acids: CASSHGTGNYGEQFF. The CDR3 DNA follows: TGCGCCAGCAGCCATGGGACAGGGAATTACGGTGAGCAGTTCTTC.

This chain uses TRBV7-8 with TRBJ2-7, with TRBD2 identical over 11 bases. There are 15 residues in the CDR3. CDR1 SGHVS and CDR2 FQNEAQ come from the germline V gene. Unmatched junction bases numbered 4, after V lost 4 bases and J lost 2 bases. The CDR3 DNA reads TGTGCCAGCAGCTATCTTAGCGGGAGGGCCTACGAGCAGTACTTC. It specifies CASSYLSGRAYEQYF.